The rows below give T cell receptor beta chains drawn from one sample of a study of stem cell transplantation in POMP-related autoinflammatory disease. Generated by immunoSEQ multiplex PCR, the TCRdb table keeps only in-frame clones and is missing some. The table includes around 11,000 clones, more than 85% detected once. The specimen was CD8+ T cells from PBMCs, collected before stem cell transplantation. These receptors came from a human donor with POMP-related autoinflammation and immune dysregulation (PRAID). Each CDR3 is given with its conserved first and last residue. A D gene is named only where the DNA matches it firmly. For some rows the clone size is stated as once, few or many, or as a class when expanded; others skip it.

size: -
J: TRBJ2-1
V: TRBV10-1
D: TRBD2
DNA: TGCGCCAGCAGTGAGTCCCGACTAGCGGGATACAATGAGCAGTTCTTC
CDR3: CASSESRLAGYNEQFF

size: -
J: TRBJ1-3
V: TRBV6-5
D: TRBD1
DNA: TGTGCCAGCAGCCCCGGGACAGGGGGAAACACCATATATTTT
CDR3: CASSPGTGGNTIYF

size: -
J: TRBJ2-1
V: TRBV6-1
D: TRBD2
DNA: TGTGCCAGCCGTATAGCGGGGGACCACTACAATGAGCAGTTCTTC
CDR3: CASRIAGDHYNEQFF

size: -
J: TRBJ1-4
V: TRBV10-3
D: -
DNA: TGTGCCATCAGTGACCCAAAAGCAACTAATGAAAAACTGTTTTTT
CDR3: CAISDPKATNEKLFF

size: -
J: TRBJ1-2
V: TRBV30
D: -
DNA: TGTGCCTGCCCCCCAACGGAGGCAGGGAGGGTTGTTGGTGGCTACACCTTC
CDR3: CACPPTEAGRVVGGYTF

size: -
J: TRBJ1-2
V: TRBV4-2
D: TRBD1
DNA: TGTGCCAGCAGCCAAGAGGCGACAGGGGGAGATGGCTACACCTTC
CDR3: CASSQEATGGDGYTF

size: -
J: TRBJ1-1
V: TRBV7-6
D: -
DNA: TGTGCCAGCAGCCAGGGACTGATGAACACTGAAGCTTTCTTT
CDR3: CASSQGLMNTEAFF

size: -
J: TRBJ2-1
V: TRBV4-1
D: -
DNA: TGCGCCAGCAGCCCCTATGGGAATGAGCAGTTCTTC
CDR3: CASSPYGNEQFF

size: -
J: TRBJ2-2
V: TRBV6-5
D: -
DNA: TGTGCCAGCAGTTGGACAGCGGGTTTAACCGGGGAGCTGTTTTTT
CDR3: CASSWTAGLTGELFF

size: -
J: TRBJ1-4
V: TRBV28
D: -
DNA: TGTGCCAGCAGTTTATTAGAGTTAACTAATGAAAAACTGTTTTTT
CDR3: CASSLLELTNEKLFF

size: -
J: TRBJ2-1
V: TRBV5-1
D: TRBD2
DNA: TGCGCCAGCAGCTTGGGTCTAGCGGGGGACTACAATGAGCAGTTCTTC
CDR3: CASSLGLAGDYNEQFF

size: -
J: TRBJ1-5
V: TRBV7-8
D: TRBD1
DNA: TGTGCCAGCAGCCAGACAGGGGTCAAACAGCCCCAGCATTTT
CDR3: CASSQTGVKQPQHF

size: few
J: TRBJ1-5
V: TRBV7-9
D: -
DNA: TGTGCCAGCTCAGGGGATAGCAATCAGCCCCAGCATTTT
CDR3: CASSGDSNQPQHF

size: -
J: TRBJ2-3
V: TRBV19
D: TRBD2
DNA: TGTGCCAGTAGTTTCAGACTAGCGGGAGGTGTGGATACGCAGTATTTT
CDR3: CASSFRLAGGVDTQYF

size: -
J: TRBJ2-5
V: TRBV19
D: -
DNA: TGTGCCAGTAGTGGATCAGAGACCCAGTACTTC
CDR3: CASSGSETQYF

size: -
J: TRBJ2-1
V: TRBV6-6
D: -
DNA: TGTGCCAGCAGTTACTCGTCCGTGGCTAATGAGCAGTTCTTC
CDR3: CASSYSSVANEQFF

size: -
J: TRBJ2-7
V: TRBV9
D: -
DNA: TGTGCCAGCAGCGTAGACCCTCAGGGGGGACGGGACGAGCAGTACTTC
CDR3: CASSVDPQGGRDEQYF

size: -
J: TRBJ1-4
V: TRBV14
D: -
DNA: TGTGCCAGCAGCCAAGAATGGGATTTGACAGGTTCTAATGAAAAACTGTTTTTT
CDR3: CASSQEWDLTGSNEKLFF

size: -
J: TRBJ2-7
V: TRBV6-5
D: -
DNA: TGTGCCAGCAAGGGGTTACAGGGAATCGAGCAGTACTTC
CDR3: CASKGLQGIEQYF

size: -
J: TRBJ2-7
V: TRBV5-8
D: -
DNA: TGTGCCAGCAGTCTCTACGAGCAGTACTTC
CDR3: CASSLYEQYF

size: large
J: TRBJ1-2
V: TRBV7-9
D: TRBD1
DNA: TGTGCCAGCAGCTCGACAGGGTACTATGGCTACACCTTC
CDR3: CASSSTGYYGYTF

size: -
J: TRBJ2-6
V: TRBV27
D: -
DNA: TGTGCCAGCAGTTTGTCCTCGATCTCTGGGGCCAACGTCCTGACTTTC
CDR3: CASSLSSISGANVLTF

size: -
J: TRBJ2-3
V: TRBV5-5
D: -
DNA: TGTGCCAGCAGCGAGGGACGAACAGATACGCAGTATTTT
CDR3: CASSEGRTDTQYF

size: once
J: TRBJ1-3
V: TRBV19
D: -
DNA: TGTGCCACGCGTCCTACCGGTGGAAACACCATATATTTT
CDR3: CATRPTGGNTIYF

size: -
J: TRBJ1-1
V: TRBV19
D: -
DNA: TGTGCCAGTAGTATTGAGACGGCGGGCACTGAAGCTTTCTTT
CDR3: CASSIETAGTEAFF

size: -
J: TRBJ2-7
V: TRBV28
D: -
DNA: TGTGCCAGCAGTTTATGGTCCGAGCAGTACTTC
CDR3: CASSLWSEQYF

size: -
J: TRBJ2-5
V: TRBV2
D: -
DNA: TGTGCCAGCAGTGACCGCGGCACGTCGGATGAGCAGTACTTC
CDR3: CASSDRGTSDEQYF

size: -
J: TRBJ2-5
V: TRBV9
D: -
DNA: TGTGCCAGCAGCGTCACCGGGACAACCTGGGGAGAGACCCAGTACTTC
CDR3: CASSVTGTTWGETQYF

size: -
J: TRBJ1-1
V: TRBV11-2
D: -
DNA: TGTGCCAGCAGCCAGAAGATTTGGACTGAAGCTTTCTTT
CDR3: CASSQKIWTEAFF

size: once
J: TRBJ1-1
V: TRBV9
D: -
DNA: TGTGCCAGCAGCGGGACGGAGTCTGAAGCTTTCTTT
CDR3: CASSGTESEAFF

size: -
J: TRBJ2-7
V: TRBV6-6
D: -
DNA: TGTGCCAGCAGTATAGGGGAGAGTCTCTACGAGCAGTACTTC
CDR3: CASSIGESLYEQYF

size: -
J: TRBJ1-2
V: TRBV6-5
D: TRBD1
DNA: TGTGCCAGCAAAGTACAGGGGGCGATCTATGGCTACACCTTC
CDR3: CASKVQGAIYGYTF

size: -
J: TRBJ2-1
V: TRBV5-8
D: TRBD1
DNA: TGTGCCAGCAGCGGAGGGACAGGGGGCGTTGAGCAGTTCTTC
CDR3: CASSGGTGGVEQFF

size: once
J: TRBJ2-4
V: TRBV6-1
D: -
DNA: TGTGCCAGCAGTGAAAGCCTGGCCAAAAACATTCAGTACTTC
CDR3: CASSESLAKNIQYF

size: -
J: TRBJ2-7
V: TRBV7-9
D: -
DNA: TGTGCCAGCAGCTTAGGACCCTCCTACGAGCAGTACTTC
CDR3: CASSLGPSYEQYF

size: -
J: TRBJ2-5
V: TRBV15
D: TRBD1
DNA: TGTGCCACCAGCAGCTGGACAGGGGACCCAGAGACCCAGTACTTC
CDR3: CATSSWTGDPETQYF

size: -
J: TRBJ2-1
V: TRBV4-1
D: TRBD2
DNA: TGCGCCAGCAGCCAACGCGGGGGGAGCTCCTACAATGAGCAGTTCTTC
CDR3: CASSQRGGSSYNEQFF

size: -
J: TRBJ2-1
V: TRBV11-1
D: -
DNA: TGTGCCAGCAGCTTAGGGTTCGGCTCCTCCTACAATGAGCAGTTCTTC
CDR3: CASSLGFGSSYNEQFF

size: once
J: TRBJ1-4
V: TRBV13
D: -
DNA: TGTGCCAGCGGCGGGAAGTCTCAAGAAAAACTGTTTTTT
CDR3: CASGGKSQEKLFF

size: -
J: TRBJ2-7
V: TRBV14
D: -
DNA: TGTGCCAGCAGCCAGGTCGGCGCGGGGGAGCAGTACTTC
CDR3: CASSQVGAGEQYF

size: -
J: TRBJ1-1
V: TRBV19
D: TRBD1
DNA: TGTGCCAGTCAGGGGGGAGCCCTTACTGAAGCTTTCTTT
CDR3: CASQGGALTEAFF

size: -
J: TRBJ2-1
V: TRBV7-2
D: TRBD2
DNA: TGTGCCAGCAGCGATTTGGGAGCGGGGTACGAGCAGTTCTTC
CDR3: CASSDLGAGYEQFF

size: once
J: TRBJ2-7
V: TRBV18
D: TRBD1
DNA: TGTGCCAGCTCACCAGGGGGACAGGGTCTGTTCGAGCAGTACTTC
CDR3: CASSPGGQGLFEQYF

size: -
J: TRBJ1-2
V: TRBV19
D: -
DNA: TGTGCCACTAGCGTGGCTAGCACGAACTATGGCTACACCTTC
CDR3: CATSVASTNYGYTF

size: few
J: TRBJ1-5
V: TRBV14
D: -
DNA: TGTGCCAGCAGCCAAGCAAACGGTCATAGCAATCAGCCCCAGCATTTT
CDR3: CASSQANGHSNQPQHF